A single sample is the source of the 19 T cell receptor beta chains below, sequenced in a study of CD8 T cells in Susac syndrome. cDNA came from around 0.5 to 1 ug RNA primed by random hexamers. TCRdb used MiXCR to reprocess the immunoSEQ multiplex PCR reads, holding one entry per CDR3 protein. The data hold a few hundred thousand distinct CDR3 sequences, with roughly 90% observed a single time. Sequenced: CD8+ T cells from PBMCs. The origin of the receptors is a human donor with multiple sclerosis.

The chain recombines TRBV13 with TRBJ2-1, with TRBD2 matching over 8 bases. Per the germline V gene, CDR1 is PRHDT and CDR2 is FYEKMQ (reference sequence). This CDR3 comprises 18 residues. V lost 5 bases, J lost 4 bases, and 16 bases stayed unmatched. The CDR3 region has the DNA TGTGCCAGCAGCGTAGAGGATGGTGCGGGAGGACCGTACAATGAGCAGTTCTTC. It is translated as CASSVEDGAGGPYNEQFF.

V and J are TRBV2 and TRBJ2-3; TRBD2 agrees at 11 bases. The CDR3 runs 17 residues. Germline trimming cut 3 bases from V and 4 bases from J; bases unmatched to any gene: 9. CDR1 is SNHLY, CDR2 FYNNEI, per germline. As DNA, the CDR3 is TGTGCCAGCAGTGAGCCTTTAGCGGGGGGGCTTCCAGATACGCAGTATTTT. Translating it yields CASSEPLAGGLPDTQYF.

The J gene is TRBJ1-1, the V gene TRBV6-1; D is uncertain. CDR1 and CDR2 (germline): MNHNS, SASEGT. The ends were cut back, 8 bases at V and 11 bases at J, with 12 bases in the middle. CDR3 length: 10 amino acids. For the CDR3, the DNA is TGTGCCAGCCGGGGAAGCTGGGCTTTCTTT. It codes for CASRGSWAFF.

This clonotype is a singleton in its sample. The J gene is TRBJ2-3, the V gene TRBV30; TRBD2 might be the D (6 bases). The ends were cut back, 0 bases at V and 2 bases at J, with 30 bases in the middle. CDR3 length: 21 residues. Germline V gives CDR1 GTSNPN, CDR2 SVGIG (reference sequence). In nucleotides, the CDR3 is TGTGCCTGGAGTGTAACCCATGCCTCGGACCCCGCGGGAAGGTTCACAGATACGCAGTATTTT. It yields the protein CAWSVTHASDPAGRFTDTQYF.

J is TRBJ2-6 and V is TRBV27; D uncertain. V shed 6 bases and J shed 4 bases, with 10 bases lying between them. The CDR3 consists of 14 residues. Germline V CDR1 and CDR2: MNHEY, SMNVEV (reference sequence). Here the CDR3 reads CASSPAAGANVLTF. In DNA form, the CDR3 reads TGTGCCAGCAGCCCGGCAGCAGGGGCCAACGTCCTGACTTTC.

The chain joins TRBV6-6 to TRBJ1-5, with D hard to call. Germline CDR1 is MNHNY and CDR2 is SVGAGI (reference sequence). CDR3 length equals 12 residues. Trimming stripped 0 bases from V and 10 bases from J, with 7 bases between. CDR3 sequence (DNA): TGTGCCAGCAGTTACTCGACTTTTCCCCAGCATTTT. Its translation is CASSYSTFPQHF.

The chain's CDR3 is CAWSGIDRVGELFF. The CDR3 DNA is TGTGCCTGGAGTGGCATTGACAGGGTCGGGGAGCTGTTTTTT. This chain connects TRBV30 to TRBJ2-2; 7 nucleotides align to TRBD1. Germline V gene sequence: CDR1 GTSNPN, CDR2 SVGIG (reference sequence). J gave up 7 bases and V 1 base, and 6 bases lay outside the gene matches. This CDR3 spans 14 amino acids.

The chain links TRBV15 to TRBJ2-1; 14 bases line up with TRBD2. The germline gives CDR1 LNHNV, CDR2 YYDKDF (reference sequence). CDR3 length: 18 residues. With V trimmed by 6 bases and J by 5 bases, 12 bases remained unmatched. CDR3 amino acids: CATRVTSGGAHTHNEQFF. The CDR3 DNA follows: TGTGCCACCAGGGTGACTAGCGGGGGGGCCCACACCCACAATGAGCAGTTCTTC.

This chain uses TRBV19 with TRBJ1-5; D remains ambiguous. This CDR3 is built from 16 residues. Per the germline V gene, CDR1 is LNHDA and CDR2 is SQIVND (reference sequence). Trimming removed 3 bases from V and 6 bases from J, with 18 bases in between. The CDR3 spells CASSIVAAPLSQPQHF. CDR3 coding DNA: TGTGCCAGTAGTATTGTGGCAGCCCCTTTGTCTCAGCCCCAGCATTTT. Using reference TRBV19 and TRBJ1-5 for the parts outside the CDR3, the full variable domain is DGGITQSPKYLFRKEGQNVTLSCEQNLNHDAMYWYRQDPGQGLRLIYYSQIVNDFQKGDIAEGYSVSREKKESFPLTVTSAQKNPTAFYLCASSIVAAPLSQPQHFGDGTRLSIL.

The chain recombines TRBV29-1 with TRBJ2-1; D is ambiguous. The CDR3 totals 16 residues. Germline V gene lookup returns CDR1 SQVTM and CDR2 ANQGSEA. Trimming pared 3 bases from V and 0 bases from J, leaving 15 bases between. Here the CDR3 reads CSVDVGSRSSYNEQFF. The DNA for the CDR3 is TGCAGCGTTGACGTGGGCTCTAGGAGCTCCTACAATGAGCAGTTCTTC.

The chain links TRBV29-1 to TRBJ2-1; 7 bases fit TRBD2. The ends lost 4 bases at V and 2 bases at J; junction bases unmatched: 5. Germline CDR1 reads SQVTM; CDR2 reads ANQGSEA. The CDR3 is 14 residues long. The CDR3 nucleotides are TGCAGCGTTGCTGAGCGGGAAACCTACAATGAGCAGTTCTTC. Translating gives CSVAERETYNEQFF.

J is TRBJ1-2 and V is TRBV7-9, with D uncertain. CDR1 is SEHNR, CDR2 FQNEAQ, per germline (reference sequence). The CDR3 sequence is 14 residues long. Trimming shortened V by 2 bases and J by 6 bases, and 13 bases separated the two germline ends. The chain's CDR3 is CASSLWAAKHGYTF. In DNA, the CDR3 is TGTGCCAGCAGCTTATGGGCAGCTAAGCATGGCTACACCTTC.

The chain carries TRBV7-9 and TRBJ2-1; D might be TRBD2 (5 bases). V was clipped by 1 base and J by 4 bases, with 17 bases between them. The germline V gene encodes CDR1 SEHNR and CDR2 FQNEAQ (reference sequence). The CDR3 runs 17 residues. CDR3 DNA sequence: TGTGCCAGCAGCTTAGGGTTCGGGGAAGGGATTTACAATGAGCAGTTCTTC. Translation: CASSLGFGEGIYNEQFF. The whole variable domain, remainder taken from reference TRBV7-9 and TRBJ2-1, is DTGVSQNPRHKITKRGQNVTFRCDPISEHNRLYWYRQTLGQGPEFLTYFQNEAQLEKSRLLSDRFSAERPKGSFSTLEIQRTEQGDSAMYLCASSLGFGEGIYNEQFFGPGTRLTVL.

The chain has TRBV5-1 and TRBJ1-4, with 8 bases lining up with TRBD1. CDR1 and CDR2 from the germline V gene are SGHRS and YFSETQ. This CDR3 is 15 amino acids long. The trim removed 4 bases at V and 7 bases at J, leaving 9 bases unmatched. The CDR3 region is CASSPYGQGGEKLFF. The CDR3 region has the DNA TGCGCCAGCAGCCCGTATGGACAGGGAGGTGAAAAACTGTTTTTT.

The genes are TRBV19 and TRBJ2-5; possibly TRBD1 or TRBD2 for D (6 bases each). CDR3 length equals 14 residues. Looked up from germline, CDR1 is LNHDA and CDR2 is SQIVND (reference sequence). V lost 10 bases to trimming and J lost 4 bases, with 19 bases between them. CDR3 residues: CATLSRGLGETQYF. CDR3 bases: TGTGCCACCCTCTCCCGGGGGCTCGGAGAGACCCAGTACTTC.

J is TRBJ2-5 and V is TRBV7-2; a possible D gene is TRBD2 (6 bases). The germline gives CDR1 SGHTA, CDR2 FQGNSA. Trimming stripped 3 bases from V and 4 bases from J, with 27 bases between. The CDR3 runs to 19 residues. DNA of the CDR3: TGTGCCAGCAGCTTTAAGGCGTTAGCGGTTTCCCCTTCCAGAGAGACCCAGTACTTC. Translating gives CASSFKALAVSPSRETQYF.

The J gene is TRBJ2-1, the V gene TRBV19, with 7 bases lining up with TRBD2. The V segment lost 5 bases and the J segment 5 bases; nucleotides outside the gene matches: 9. The CDR3 totals 15 residues. Germline-derived CDR1 and CDR2 are LNHDA and SQIVND (reference sequence). The CDR3 DNA sequence: TGTGCCAGTAGTGTTGAGGGAGGGCCCCACAATGAGCAGTTCTTC. This codes for CASSVEGGPHNEQFF.

The chain joins TRBV5-6 to TRBJ2-5; 10 bases line up with TRBD1. The CDR3 sequence is 15 residues long. Germline CDR1 SGHDT, CDR2 YYEEEE. V was clipped by 4 bases and J by 2 bases; unmatched bases: 5. This chain's CDR3 is CASSTDRGPQETQYF. The DNA of the CDR3 is TGTGCCAGCAGCACCGACAGGGGGCCACAAGAGACCCAGTACTTC.

As regards this clonotype: One end of the junction is discordant with germline, which a read error may explain. The chain carries TRBV29-1 and TRBJ2-1; 13 bases are a match to TRBD2. Germline CDR1 SQVTM, CDR2 ANQGSEA. This CDR3 is 14 amino acids long. CDR3 loop: CSSGLAGVYHEQFF. CDR3 nucleotide sequence: TGCAGCTCAGGACTAGCGGGAGTCTACCATGAGCAGTTCTTC.